Here is one T cell receptor (beta chain) with its context. The data were taken from a study of blood T cell dynamics during melanoma immunotherapy. The germline V gene has CDR1 SQVTM and CDR2 ANQGSEA. The CDR3 has 12 residues. V gave up 5 bases and J gave up 4 bases, with 12 bases separating them. Sample time point: pre-treatment baseline. A fixed 40 ng of plasma cfDNA was loaded per sample. Clones were sequenced by immunoSEQ multiplex PCR, and TCRdb holds only the in-frame ones, with some missing. Of about 6,300 clones in the sample, 80% to 95% were seen once. This sequence originates from a human donor with melanoma. Sample: cell-free DNA from blood, taken from a patient treated with checkpoint blockade. The V gene is TRBV29-1, the J gene TRBJ2-7; tentatively, D is TRBD2 (6 bases). CDR3 region: CSVSEGRYEQYF. In DNA, the CDR3 is TGCAGCGTTTCGGAGGGGCGGTACGAGCAGTACTTC.